Only a few counts were recorded for the clone carrying this T cell receptor (beta chain). Its specificity is not known. One to two pinch biopsies were taken from the rectum during colonoscopy. These data come from a study of pediatric ulcerative colitis. Study-wide background: Ulcerative colitis patients had pancolitis or left-sided colitis, with confirming histology. Whole-study results and caveats: Acute severe colitis showed lower rectal diversity from clonal expansions. Compared with controls, ulcerative colitis showed greater blood-rectum clone sharing.

The V gene lost 0 bases and the J gene lost 2 bases, with 10 bases spanning the gap. Germline values: CDR1 SQVTM, CDR2 ANQGSEA. The length of the CDR3 is 14 residues. Here immunoSEQ multiplex PCR was the method, and the copy in TCRdb shows in-frame clones only, minus some. This table has about 36,000 clones, around four fifths appearing once. The chain is built from TRBV29-1 and TRBJ2-5; D remains ambiguous. The sample consisted of gut tissue. The sequence derives from a boy aged 10-17 years with moderate ulcerative colitis. The DNA for the CDR3 is TGCAGCGTTGAAGATATCACAGCGCAAGAGACCCAGTACTTC. This gives the protein CSVEDITAQETQYF.